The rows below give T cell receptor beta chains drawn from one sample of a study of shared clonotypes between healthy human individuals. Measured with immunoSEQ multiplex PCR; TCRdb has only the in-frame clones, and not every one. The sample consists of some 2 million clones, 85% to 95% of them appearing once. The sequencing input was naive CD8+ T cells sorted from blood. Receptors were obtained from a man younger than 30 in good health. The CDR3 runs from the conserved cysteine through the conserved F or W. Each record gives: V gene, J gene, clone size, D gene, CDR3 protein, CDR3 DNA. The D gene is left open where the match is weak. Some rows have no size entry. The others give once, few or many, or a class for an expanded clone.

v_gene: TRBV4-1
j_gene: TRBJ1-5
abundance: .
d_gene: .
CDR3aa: CASSQDYGGNQPQHF
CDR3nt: TGCGCCAGCAGCCAAGACTACGGGGGCAATCAGCCCCAGCATTTT

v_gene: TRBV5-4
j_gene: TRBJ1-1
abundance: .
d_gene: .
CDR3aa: CASSFDRANTEAFF
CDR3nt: TGTGCCAGCAGCTTCGATAGGGCGAACACTGAAGCTTTCTTT

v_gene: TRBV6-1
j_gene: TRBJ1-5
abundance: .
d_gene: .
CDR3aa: CASDISNQPQHF
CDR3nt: TGTGCCAGCGACATATCCAATCAGCCCCAGCATTTT

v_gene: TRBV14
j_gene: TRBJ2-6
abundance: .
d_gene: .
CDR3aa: CASSPWGSGANVLTF
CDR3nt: TGTGCCAGCAGCCCCTGGGGCAGCGGGGCCAACGTCCTGACTTTC

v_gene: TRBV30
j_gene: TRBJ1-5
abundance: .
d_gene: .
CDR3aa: CAWSVDSNQPQHF
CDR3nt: TGTGCCTGGAGTGTTGACAGCAATCAGCCCCAGCATTTT

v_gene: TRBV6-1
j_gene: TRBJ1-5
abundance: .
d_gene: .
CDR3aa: CASSETPGNHYSNQPQHF
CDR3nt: TGTGCCAGCAGTGAAACCCCCGGTAATCACTATAGCAATCAGCCCCAGCATTTT

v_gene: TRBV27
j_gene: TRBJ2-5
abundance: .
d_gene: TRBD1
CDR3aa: CASSPGGGMREETQYF
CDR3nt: TGTGCCAGCAGTCCAGGGGGCGGAATGAGGGAAGAGACCCAGTACTTC

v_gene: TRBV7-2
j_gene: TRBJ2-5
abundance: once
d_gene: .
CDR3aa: CASSPSRGLQETQYF
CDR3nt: TGTGCCAGCAGTCCTAGTCGAGGGCTTCAAGAGACCCAGTACTTC

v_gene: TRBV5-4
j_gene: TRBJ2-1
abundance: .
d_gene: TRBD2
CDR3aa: CASSLRLAGGRGNEQFF
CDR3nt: TGTGCCAGCAGCTTGCGGCTAGCGGGAGGGCGAGGCAATGAGCAGTTCTTC

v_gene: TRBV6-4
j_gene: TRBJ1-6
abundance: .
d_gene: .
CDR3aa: CASSEPGYYNSPLHF
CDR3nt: TGTGCCAGCAGTGAGCCGGGATACTATAATTCACCCCTCCACTTT

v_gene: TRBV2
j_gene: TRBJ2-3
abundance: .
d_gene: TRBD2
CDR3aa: CASSESLAGRTDTQYF
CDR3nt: TGTGCCAGCAGTGAGTCCCTAGCGGGACGCACAGATACGCAGTATTTT

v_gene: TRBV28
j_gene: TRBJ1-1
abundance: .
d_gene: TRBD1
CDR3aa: CASTRGTGLLNTEAFF
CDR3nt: TGTGCCAGCACCCGAGGGACAGGGCTCTTGAACACTGAAGCTTTCTTT

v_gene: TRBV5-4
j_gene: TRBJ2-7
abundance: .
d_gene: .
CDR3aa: CASSLYGGTYEQYF
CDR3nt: TGTGCCAGCAGCTTGTACGGGGGCACCTACGAGCAGTACTTC

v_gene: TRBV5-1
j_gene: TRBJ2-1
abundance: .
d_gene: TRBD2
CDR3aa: CASSFPPAGDPNEQFF
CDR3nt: TGCGCCAGCAGCTTCCCCCCAGCGGGGGACCCCAATGAGCAGTTCTTC

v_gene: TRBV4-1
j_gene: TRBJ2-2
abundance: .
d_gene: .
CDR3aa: CASSLQDWGELFF
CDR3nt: TGCGCCAGCAGCCTCCAGGACTGGGGGGAGCTGTTTTTT

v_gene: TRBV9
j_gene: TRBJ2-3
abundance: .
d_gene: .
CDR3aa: CASSPSQGSSTDTQYF
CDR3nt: TGTGCCAGCAGCCCGTCTCAAGGGTCCAGCACAGATACGCAGTATTTT

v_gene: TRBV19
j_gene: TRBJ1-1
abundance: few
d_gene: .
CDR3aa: CASSIGRGAFF
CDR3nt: TGTGCCAGTAGTATAGGTCGAGGAGCTTTCTTT

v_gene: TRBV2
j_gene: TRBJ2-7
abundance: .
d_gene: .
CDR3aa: CASRAVSYEQYF
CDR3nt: TGTGCCAGCAGGGCAGTCTCCTACGAGCAGTACTTC

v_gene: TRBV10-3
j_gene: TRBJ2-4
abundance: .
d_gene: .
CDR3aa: CAISEGGPSGKNIQYF
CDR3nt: TGTGCCATCAGTGAGGGGGGCCCCTCGGGCAAAAACATTCAGTACTTC

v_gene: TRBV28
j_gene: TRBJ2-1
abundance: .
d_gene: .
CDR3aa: CASMSSRGVEQFF
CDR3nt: TGTGCCAGCATGTCCTCCCGAGGAGTTGAGCAGTTCTTC

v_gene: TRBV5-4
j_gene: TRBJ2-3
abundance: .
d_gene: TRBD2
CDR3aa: CASSRLAGTDTQYF
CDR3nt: TGTGCCAGCAGCCGACTAGCGGGAACAGATACGCAGTATTTT

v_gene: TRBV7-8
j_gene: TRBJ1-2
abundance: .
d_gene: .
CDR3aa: CASSLRADSLNYGYTF
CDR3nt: TGTGCCAGCAGCTTAAGGGCAGACTCTCTTAACTATGGCTACACCTTC

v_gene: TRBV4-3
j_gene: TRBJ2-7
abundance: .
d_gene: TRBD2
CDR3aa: CASSTGLAFTYEQYF
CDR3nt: TGCGCCAGCAGCACTGGACTAGCTTTTACCTACGAGCAGTACTTC

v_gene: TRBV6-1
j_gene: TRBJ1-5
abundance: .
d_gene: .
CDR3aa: CASSEAPGQVDQPQHF
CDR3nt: TGTGCCAGCAGTGAAGCCCCAGGTCAAGTGGATCAGCCCCAGCATTTT

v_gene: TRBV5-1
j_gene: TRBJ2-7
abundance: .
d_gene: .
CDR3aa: CASSLGTTYEQYF
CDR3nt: TGCGCCAGCAGCTTGGGCACAACCTACGAGCAGTACTTC

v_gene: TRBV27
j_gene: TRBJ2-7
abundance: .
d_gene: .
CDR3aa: CASSLGSTSYEQYF
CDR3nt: TGTGCCAGCAGTTTAGGTTCAACCTCCTACGAGCAGTACTTC

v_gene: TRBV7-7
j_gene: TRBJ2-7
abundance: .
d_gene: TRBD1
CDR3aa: CASSLVRGTGEYF
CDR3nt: TGTGCTAGCAGCTTAGTACGGGGGACAGGGGAGTACTTC

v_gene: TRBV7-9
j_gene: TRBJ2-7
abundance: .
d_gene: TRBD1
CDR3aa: CASSSGQGFEQYF
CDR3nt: TGTGCCAGCAGCTCCGGACAGGGCTTCGAGCAGTACTTC